This T cell receptor (beta chain) originates from a study of CD8 T cells in Susac syndrome. The wider study: When their blood was taken, patients with Susac syndrome were therapy-naive, taking corticosteroids, or taking intravenous immunoglobulin alone. General study findings and limits: The study conceded that its TCR sequencing and HLA analysis involved relatively few individuals.

RNA, at about 0.5 to 1 ug, was reverse transcribed with random hexamers. Amplification of TCR beta CDR3 was carried out by immunoSEQ multiplex PCR, which covered 54 Vbeta and 13 Jbeta segments. TCRdb redid the calling of the immunoSEQ multiplex PCR reads with MiXCR, one entry per CDR3 protein. The sample gives around 170,000 distinct CDR3 sequences, 95% to 96% of which show up once; 0.095% to 0.15% is in the top ten. As concerns this clonotype: Its antigen is unidentified.

Negative isolation yielded CD4+ and CD8+ T cells, and FACS enriched TEMRA cells. The sequenced sample consisted of CD4+ T cells from PBMCs. The sequence was collected from a human donor with Susac syndrome.

CDR3 in amino acids: CASSPGKLFNEQFF. The DNA for the CDR3 is TGTGCCAGCAGCCCCGGGAAGCTCTTCAATGAGCAGTTCTTC. The chain links TRBV7-2 to TRBJ2-1; tentative D call: TRBD2 (5 bases). This CDR3 comprises 14 residues. The V and J ends lost 5 bases and 6 bases respectively, with 14 bases between them. Per germline, CDR1 SGHTA and CDR2 FQGNSA.